This T cell receptor (beta chain) was obtained from a study of CD8 T cells in ankylosing spondylitis. Overall study results and limits: Characteristic of ankylosing spondylitis blood, it appeared, was a TCR beta motif comprising several highly homologous variants. Certain motif variants had earlier appeared in reactive arthritis synovial fluid and blood. Matched ankylosing spondylitis synovial fluid reportedly contained a significantly enriched population of disease-linked clones.

From germline, CDR1 is MGHDK and CDR2 SYGVNS. The CDR3 contains 14 residues. With 6 bases removed from V and 2 bases from J, the gap between germline ends came to 13 bases. By quantitative 5'-RACE with molecular barcodes, the TCR beta libraries were made. TCRdb re-analysed the 5' RACE reads in MiXCR, keeping a single row per CDR3 protein. The sample holds some 400,000 distinct CDR3 sequences, 20% to 25% seen once. To note about this clonotype: Its specificity is not known.

The specimen was blood, either unsorted or a sorted T cell fraction (not recorded which). The chain recombines TRBV25-1 with TRBJ1-1, with TRBD1 as a possible D gene (5 bases). The TCR was taken from a male donor with ankylosing spondylitis. The CDR3 region is CASSRTTVNTEAFF. The DNA of the CDR3 is TGTGCCAGCAGCCGAACGACAGTCAACACTGAAGCTTTCTTT.